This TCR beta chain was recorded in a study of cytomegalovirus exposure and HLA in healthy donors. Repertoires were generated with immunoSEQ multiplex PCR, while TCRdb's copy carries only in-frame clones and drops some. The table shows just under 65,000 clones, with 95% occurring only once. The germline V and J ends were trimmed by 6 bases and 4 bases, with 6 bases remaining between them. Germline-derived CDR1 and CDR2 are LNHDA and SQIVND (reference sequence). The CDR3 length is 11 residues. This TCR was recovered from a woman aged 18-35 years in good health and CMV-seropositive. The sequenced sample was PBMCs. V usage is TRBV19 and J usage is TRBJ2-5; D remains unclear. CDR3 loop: CASRRGETQYF. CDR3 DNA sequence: TGTGCCAGTAGAAGAGGAGAGACCCAGTACTTC.